This record looks at one TCR beta chain sequence and its context. The source of the sample is a study of blood T cell repertoires in COVID-19. Study context: Sites across the United States, Italy and Spain contributed samples from acute and convalescent COVID-19.

Recovered participants had two consecutive negative NP/OP PCR tests, healthcare professional clearance, or symptom resolution. The CDR3 length is 13 residues. Germline CDR1 and CDR2: SEHNR and FQNEAQ (reference sequence). V lost 11 bases, J lost 0 bases, and 4 bases stayed unmatched. Here immunoSEQ multiplex PCR was the method, and the copy in TCRdb shows in-frame clones only, minus some. The table lists fewer than 450,000 clones, roughly 90% of them singletons, with 1% in the top ten. The chain joins TRBV7-9 to TRBJ1-1, with 9 nucleotides matching TRBD1. Sequenced input: PBMCs or T cells enriched from blood (not recorded which). This receptor was identified in a woman under 40 who had recovered from COVID-19. As DNA, the CDR3 is TGTGCCGGACAGGGGTCCTTGAACACTGAAGCTTTCTTT. Translating gives CAGQGSLNTEAFF.